Included here is one T cell receptor beta chain sequence, with context. The record originates from a study of blood T cell repertoires in COVID-19. Background on the study: The United States, Italy and Spain were the sources of the acute and convalescent COVID-19 samples. PBMCs, B-cell-depleted T cells, or T cells provided the cDNA or gDNA that made up the material.

CDR3 length: 14 residues. The germline V gene has CDR1 PRHDT and CDR2 FYEKMQ (reference sequence). Losses at the gene ends were 4 bases for V and 1 base for J; bases not matched to a gene: 1. Methods used by the authors: Scientists estimated how many nucleated cells there were by amplifying reference gene primers. Libraries were prepared by immunoSEQ multiplex PCR; TCRdb keeps only in-frame clonotypes and omits some of them. Clone size and V and J calls were adopted from that table, with D and trimming inferred from the DNA. The data hold more than 85,000 clones, with around 90% observed a single time.

The sample taken for sequencing was peripheral blood. The receptor was isolated from a man in his 70s with acute or convalescent COVID-19. The chain couples TRBV13 to TRBJ1-1; 9 bases line up with TRBD1. In nucleotides, the CDR3 is TGTGCCAGCAGCTCGGACAGGGGGAACACTGAAGCTTTCTTT. Its translation: CASSSDRGNTEAFF.